This T cell receptor (beta chain) was obtained from a study of blood T cells in healthy people across ages. A second PCR, run for roughly 7 to 12 cycles, used a sample-barcoded 5' primer plus a J-beta primer mix. TCRdb processed the 5' RACE reads anew with MiXCR; each CDR3 protein has one entry. The profile shows about 970,000 distinct CDR3 sequences, about 51% of them singletons. CDR1 is SGHRS, CDR2 YFSETQ, per germline. The CDR3 has 14 residues. V lost 4 bases to trimming and J lost 1 base, with 11 bases between them. The chain recombines TRBV5-1 with TRBJ2-5; D uncertain. The source material was blood. The TCR comes from a woman aged 55-70 years in good health. The CDR3: CASSGHGFQETQYF. The CDR3 region has the DNA TGCGCCAGCAGCGGCCATGGATTCCAAGAGACCCAGTACTTC.